This TCR beta chain was documented in a study of cytomegalovirus exposure and HLA in healthy donors. At the level of the study: It was reported in a later analysis that the same platform had been used for the 90 to 150 validation repertoires as for the roughly 650 first-cohort repertoires.

Sequenced by immunoSEQ multiplex PCR; TCRdb stores in-frame clones only, minus some. The sample lists 80,000 or so clones, over 85% seen once, with approximately 0.69% in the top ten. Germline-derived CDR1 and CDR2 are SGHVS and FQNEAQ. The ends were cut back, 3 bases at V and 2 bases at J, with 17 bases in the middle. The CDR3 covers 16 residues. Study findings and constraints: Researchers reported that three CMV-associated chains were confirmed in vitro as CMV antigen-specific. Most TCR sequences proved rare, with some public TCRs found in many donors. The study put roughly 160 TCR beta chains on its list as cytomegalovirus-associated.

Regarding this clone: No antigen is known for it. In the same sample, other DNA sequences code for this CDR3.

The chain uses TRBV7-8 and TRBJ2-7; D is perhaps TRBD1 (6 bases). This TCR was sampled from a woman aged 18-29 years in good health and CMV-seronegative. Sample: PBMCs. CDR3 region: CASSLGAAGTAYEQYF. CDR3 DNA: TGTGCCAGCAGCTTGGGGGCGGCAGGGACGGCCTACGAGCAGTACTTC.